This T cell receptor beta chain was obtained from a study of T cell responses to AZD1222 COVID-19 vaccine (TCRdb year 2021). About the full investigation: AZD1222 recipients given second doses at about 4 weeks or at about 12 weeks were pooled, since spike-specific TCR depth and breadth were not found to differ between the two schedules. A total of 230 to 250 trial participants underwent TCR sequencing, of whom around 210 had received two doses of AZD1222 and approximately 26 had received two doses of the MenACWY control vaccine. Trial participants were enrolled by age into 18-55, 56-69 and 70-plus year subgroups, with around 140, 26 and 57 TCR-sequenced participants respectively.

The CDR3 regions of human TCRbeta chains were subjected to immunosequencing. Concerning the study's data processing: Repertoire TCRs were matched against a reference library of SARS-CoV-2-specific TCRs generated with the MIRA antigen-specificity platform. Breadth was defined as the fraction of unique TCRs that were SARS-CoV-2-associated. Depth was defined as the fraction of total T cells that were SARS-CoV-2-associated. Using the MIRA data, every spike-specific TCR was mapped to the spike region that the TCR reacted to and assigned to either a CD4 or a CD8 class. Log10-transformed breadth and depth values were compared by one-way ANOVA with Sidak's multiple comparisons tests. TCRdb holds this immuneACCESS table with in-frame rearrangements only. Some clones are missing; in checked studies, unresolved V genes explain under half, and the rest has no known cause. The D gene and trimming were derived from the DNA, and the V and J assignments and clone size from that table. The sample includes fewer than 85,000 clones, with roughly nine tenths observed a single time. The ten top clones hold 4.2% of the sample.

Turning to this clone: Its antigen remains unidentified. No base quality values were provided; no much bigger clone lies one nucleotide off.

This specimen's time point label, per the study, means: baseline before first vaccination. Samples from vaccinated people were obtained from the UK trials COV001 and COV002, which included a single-blind randomized controlled phase 2/3 trial of AZD1222 (ChAdOx1 nCoV-19) in healthy adults. Trial participant PBMC samples were collected at day 0 and day 28 after the second dose for TCRbeta chain sequencing. The CDR3, from cysteine to phenylalanine, totals 11 residues. This entry keeps only the CDR3 DNA: 33 bases, framed from base 1. V is pruned by 4 bases and J by 10 bases, leaving 5 bases of the junction without a gene match. The germline V gene (reference sequence) provides CDR1 DFQATT and CDR2 SNEGSKA. Study-wide findings and limitations: Because no day 14 peak-response samples were available, repertoires were characterized only after the peak T cell response. The 56-69-year group was small, and its depth increase did not reach significance, likely because of low power. Only 5 to 7 AZD1222 recipients were SARS-CoV-2 seropositive at baseline, limiting conclusions about previously exposed vaccinees. Participants were mostly white British and included more females than males, and it was suggested by the authors that clonal diversity may have been underestimated. CD4 TCRs associated with the vaccine covered the entire spike protein, and the dominant responses were in regions 160-218 and 743-854. Reportedly, almost half of the unique spike-specific TCRs recognized epitopes lying outside the regions that are mutated in the B.1.351 and B.1.1.7 variants. Spike-specific TCR breadth and depth rose significantly after two AZD1222 doses compared with day 0 and with MenACWY recipients.

Sequenced here: peripheral blood, sampled on day 0 of AZD1222 vaccination. This chain joins TRBV20-1 to TRBJ1-2, with 8 junctional bases fitting TRBD1. The TCR comes from an adult in good health. The encoded CDR3 is CSAIPGGDYTF. The nucleotides read TGCAGTGCTATTCCAGGGGGCGACTACACCTTC.